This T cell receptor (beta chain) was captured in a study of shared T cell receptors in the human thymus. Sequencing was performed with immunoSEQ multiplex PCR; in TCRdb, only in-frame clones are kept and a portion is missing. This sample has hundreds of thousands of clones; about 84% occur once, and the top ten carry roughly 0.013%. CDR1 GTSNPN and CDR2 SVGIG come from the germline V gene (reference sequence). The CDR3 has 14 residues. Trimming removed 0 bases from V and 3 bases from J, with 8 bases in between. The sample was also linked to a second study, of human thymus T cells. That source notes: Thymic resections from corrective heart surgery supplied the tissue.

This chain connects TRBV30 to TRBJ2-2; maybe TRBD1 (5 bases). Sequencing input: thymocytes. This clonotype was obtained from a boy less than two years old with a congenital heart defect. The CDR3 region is CAWSVLGDTGELFF. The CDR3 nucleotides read TGTGCCTGGAGTGTATTAGGGGACACCGGGGAGCTGTTTTTT.